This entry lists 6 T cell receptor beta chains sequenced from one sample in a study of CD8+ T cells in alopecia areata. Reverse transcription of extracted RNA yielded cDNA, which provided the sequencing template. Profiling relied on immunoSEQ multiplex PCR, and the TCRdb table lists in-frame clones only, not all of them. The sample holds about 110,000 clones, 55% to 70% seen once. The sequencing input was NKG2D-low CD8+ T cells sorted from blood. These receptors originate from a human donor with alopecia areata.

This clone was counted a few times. The CDR3 loop reads CAGRSRAGATYEQYF. The CDR3 DNA reads TGTGCCGGTCGGAGTAGGGCGGGAGCTACCTACGAGCAGTACTTC. The chain recombines TRBV30 with TRBJ2-7, with TRBD2 matching 7 bases. Germline assignment: CDR1 GTSNPN and CDR2 SVGIG (reference sequence). V trimming: 8 bases; J trimming: 2 bases; junction bases outside the gene matches: 15. The CDR3 extends over 15 amino acids.

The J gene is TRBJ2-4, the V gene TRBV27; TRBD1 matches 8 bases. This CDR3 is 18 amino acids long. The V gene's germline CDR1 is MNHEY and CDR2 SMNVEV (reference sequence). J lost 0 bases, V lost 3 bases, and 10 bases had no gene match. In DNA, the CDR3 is TGTGCCAGCAGTTTTGGGACAGGAGCCCTCGGAGCCAAAAACATTCAGTACTTC. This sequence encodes CASSFGTGALGAKNIQYF.

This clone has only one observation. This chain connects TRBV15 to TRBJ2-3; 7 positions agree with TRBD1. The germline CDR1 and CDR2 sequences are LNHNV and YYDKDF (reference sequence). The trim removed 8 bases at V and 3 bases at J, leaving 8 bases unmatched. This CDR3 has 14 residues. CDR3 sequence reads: CATWATGTTDTQYF. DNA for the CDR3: TGTGCCACCTGGGCGACAGGGACGACAGATACGCAGTATTTT.

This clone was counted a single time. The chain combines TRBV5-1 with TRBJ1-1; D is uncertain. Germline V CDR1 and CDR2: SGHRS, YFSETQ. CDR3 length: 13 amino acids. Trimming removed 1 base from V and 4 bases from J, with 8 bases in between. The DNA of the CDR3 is TGCGCCAGCAGCTTGTACCTATTCACTGAAGCTTTCTTT. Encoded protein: CASSLYLFTEAFF.

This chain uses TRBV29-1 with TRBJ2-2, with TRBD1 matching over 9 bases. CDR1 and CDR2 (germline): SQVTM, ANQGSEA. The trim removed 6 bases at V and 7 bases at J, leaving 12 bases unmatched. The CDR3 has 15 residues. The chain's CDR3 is CSVGIRTGVDGELFF. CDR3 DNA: TGCAGCGTGGGGATCCGGACAGGGGTTGACGGGGAGCTGTTTTTT.

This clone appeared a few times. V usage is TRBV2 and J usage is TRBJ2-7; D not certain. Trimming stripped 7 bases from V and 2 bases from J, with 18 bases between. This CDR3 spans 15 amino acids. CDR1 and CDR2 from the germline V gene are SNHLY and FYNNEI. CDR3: CASMPRRQPTYEQYF. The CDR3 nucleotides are TGTGCCAGCATGCCTCGGCGACAACCGACCTACGAGCAGTACTTC.